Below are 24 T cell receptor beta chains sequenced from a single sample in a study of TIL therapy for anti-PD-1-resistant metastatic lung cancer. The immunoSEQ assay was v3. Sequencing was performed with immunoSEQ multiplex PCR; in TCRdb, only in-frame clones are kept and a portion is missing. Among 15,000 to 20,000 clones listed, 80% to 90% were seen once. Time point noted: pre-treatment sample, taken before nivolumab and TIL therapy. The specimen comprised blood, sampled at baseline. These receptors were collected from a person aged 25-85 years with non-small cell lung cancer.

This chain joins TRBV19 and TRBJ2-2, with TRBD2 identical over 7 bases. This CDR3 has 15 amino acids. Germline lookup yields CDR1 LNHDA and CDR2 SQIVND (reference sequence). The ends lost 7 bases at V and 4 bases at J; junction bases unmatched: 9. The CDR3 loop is CASTPAREGTGELFF. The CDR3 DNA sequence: TGTGCCAGTACCCCCGCCAGGGAGGGCACCGGGGAGCTGTTTTTT.

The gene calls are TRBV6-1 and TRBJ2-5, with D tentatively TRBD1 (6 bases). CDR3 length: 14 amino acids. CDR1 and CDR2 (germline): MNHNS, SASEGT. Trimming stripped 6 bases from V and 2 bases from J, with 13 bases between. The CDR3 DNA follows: TGTGCCAGCAGGGGGGCCCGGATGCAAGAGACCCAGTACTTC. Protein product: CASRGARMQETQYF.

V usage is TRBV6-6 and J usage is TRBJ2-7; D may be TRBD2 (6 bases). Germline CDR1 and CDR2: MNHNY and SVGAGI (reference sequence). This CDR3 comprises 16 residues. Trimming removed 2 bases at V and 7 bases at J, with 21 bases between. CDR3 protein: CASSYGSSSSVAEQYF. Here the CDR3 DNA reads TGTGCCAGCAGTTACGGGTCCAGCTCTAGCGTGGCAGAGCAGTACTTC.

The CDR3: CASSVWLGELFF. DNA of the CDR3: TGTGCCAGCAGCGTTTGGCTCGGGGAGCTGTTTTTT. The gene calls are TRBV9 and TRBJ2-2, with unresolved D. This CDR3 has 12 amino acids. V was clipped by 2 bases and J by 7 bases, with 6 bases between them. Germline lookup yields CDR1 SGDLS and CDR2 YYNGEE.

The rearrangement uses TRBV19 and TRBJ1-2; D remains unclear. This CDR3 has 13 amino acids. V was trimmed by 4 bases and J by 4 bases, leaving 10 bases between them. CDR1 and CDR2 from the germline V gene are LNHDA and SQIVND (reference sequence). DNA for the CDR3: TGTGCCAGTAGTAATCGGGAGCGCTATGGCTACACCTTC. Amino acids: CASSNRERYGYTF.

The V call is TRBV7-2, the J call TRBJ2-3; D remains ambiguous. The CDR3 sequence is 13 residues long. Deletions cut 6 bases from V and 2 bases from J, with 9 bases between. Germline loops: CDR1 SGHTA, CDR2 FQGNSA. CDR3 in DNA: TGTGCCAGCAGACGGACGCACACAGATACGCAGTATTTT. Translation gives CASRRTHTDTQYF.

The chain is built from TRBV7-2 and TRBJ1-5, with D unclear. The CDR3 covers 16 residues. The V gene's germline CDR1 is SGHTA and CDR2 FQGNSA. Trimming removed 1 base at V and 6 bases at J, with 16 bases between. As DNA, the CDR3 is TGTGCCAGCAGCTTAGGCCCGCCCGATTTAGGTCAGCCCCAGCATTTT. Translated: CASSLGPPDLGQPQHF.

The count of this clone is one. CDR3 residues: CASSAMTDSSYEQYF. CDR3 bases: TGCGCCAGCAGTGCTATGACGGATAGCTCCTACGAGCAGTACTTC. The rearrangement links TRBV4-1 to TRBJ2-7; D remains unclear. CDR1 MGHRA and CDR2 YSYEKL come from the germline V gene. The V and J ends lost 6 bases and 0 bases respectively, with 15 bases between them. The CDR3 totals 15 residues.

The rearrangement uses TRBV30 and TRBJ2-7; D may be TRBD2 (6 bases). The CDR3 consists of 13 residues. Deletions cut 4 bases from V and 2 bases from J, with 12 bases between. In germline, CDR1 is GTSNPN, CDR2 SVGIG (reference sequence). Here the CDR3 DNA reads TGTGCCTGGAAAGTGGCGGGGACCTACGAGCAGTACTTC. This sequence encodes CAWKVAGTYEQYF.

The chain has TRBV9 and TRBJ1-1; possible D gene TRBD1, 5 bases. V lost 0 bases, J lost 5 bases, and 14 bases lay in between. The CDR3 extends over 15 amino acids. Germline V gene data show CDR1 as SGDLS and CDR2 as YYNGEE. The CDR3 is CASSVEGYKVTEAFF. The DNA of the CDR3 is TGTGCCAGCAGCGTAGAGGGGTACAAAGTTACTGAAGCTTTCTTT.

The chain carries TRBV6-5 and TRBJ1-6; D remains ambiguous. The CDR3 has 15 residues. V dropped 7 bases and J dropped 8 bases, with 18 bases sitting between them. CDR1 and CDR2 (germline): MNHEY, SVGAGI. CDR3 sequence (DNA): TGTGCCAGCACTCTATCCGAGCCTTGGGATTCACCCCTCCACTTT. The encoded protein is CASTLSEPWDSPLHF.

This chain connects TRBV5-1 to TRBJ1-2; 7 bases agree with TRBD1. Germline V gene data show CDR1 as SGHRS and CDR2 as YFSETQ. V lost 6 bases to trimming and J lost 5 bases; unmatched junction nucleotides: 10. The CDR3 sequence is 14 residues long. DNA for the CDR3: TGCGCCAGCACCGACCCCGGGACAGAATATGGCTACACCTTC. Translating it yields CASTDPGTEYGYTF.

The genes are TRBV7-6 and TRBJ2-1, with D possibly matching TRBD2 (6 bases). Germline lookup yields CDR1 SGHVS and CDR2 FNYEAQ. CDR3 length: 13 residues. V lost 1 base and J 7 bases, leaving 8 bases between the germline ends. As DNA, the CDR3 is TGTGCCAGCAGCTTAGGACTAGAGAATGAGCAGTTCTTC. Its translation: CASSLGLENEQFF.

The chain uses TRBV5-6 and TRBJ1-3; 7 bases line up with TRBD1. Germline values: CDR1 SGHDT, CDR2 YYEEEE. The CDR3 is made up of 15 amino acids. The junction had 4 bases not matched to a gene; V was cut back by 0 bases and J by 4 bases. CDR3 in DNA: TGTGCCAGCAGCTTGGGGACAGGAGCGGGAAACACCATATATTTT. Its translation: CASSLGTGAGNTIYF.

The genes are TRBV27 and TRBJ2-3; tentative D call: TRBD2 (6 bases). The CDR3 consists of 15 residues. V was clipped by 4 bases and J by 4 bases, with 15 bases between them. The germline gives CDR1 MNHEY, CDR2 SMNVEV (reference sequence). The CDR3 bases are TGTGCCAGCAGTTATGGCGGGACGGGCCCAGATACGCAGTATTTT. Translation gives CASSYGGTGPDTQYF.

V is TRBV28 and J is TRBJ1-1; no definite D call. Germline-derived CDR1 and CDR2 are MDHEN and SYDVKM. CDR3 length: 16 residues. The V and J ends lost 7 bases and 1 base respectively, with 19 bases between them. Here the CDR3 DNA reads TGTGCCAGCACCCCTAGCCCTGGCAGGAGGAACACTGAAGCTTTCTTT. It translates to CASTPSPGRRNTEAFF.

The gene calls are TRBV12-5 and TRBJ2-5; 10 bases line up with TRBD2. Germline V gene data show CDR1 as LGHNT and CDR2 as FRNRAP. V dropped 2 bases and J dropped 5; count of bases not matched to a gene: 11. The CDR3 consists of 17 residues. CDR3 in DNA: TGTGCTAGTGGTTTGCGGCTAGCGGGGGCCCGGCGGGAGACCCAGTACTTC. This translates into CASGLRLAGARRETQYF.

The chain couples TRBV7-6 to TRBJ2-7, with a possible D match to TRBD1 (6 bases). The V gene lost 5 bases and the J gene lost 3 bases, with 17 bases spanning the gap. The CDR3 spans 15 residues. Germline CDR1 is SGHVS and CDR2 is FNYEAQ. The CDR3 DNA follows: TGTGCCAGCAGCCACCGGGATACAGGGATCTACGAGCAGTACTTC. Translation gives CASSHRDTGIYEQYF.

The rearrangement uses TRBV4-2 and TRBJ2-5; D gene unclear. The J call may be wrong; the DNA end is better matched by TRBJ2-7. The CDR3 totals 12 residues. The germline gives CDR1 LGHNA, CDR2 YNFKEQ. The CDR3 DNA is TGTGCCAGCAGCCAAGAGGGGTACGAGCAGTACTTC. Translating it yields CASSQEGYEQYF.

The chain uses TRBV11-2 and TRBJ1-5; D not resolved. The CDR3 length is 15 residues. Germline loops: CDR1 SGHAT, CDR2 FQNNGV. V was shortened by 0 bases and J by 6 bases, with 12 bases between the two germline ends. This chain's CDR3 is CASSLDHYLGQPQHF. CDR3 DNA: TGTGCCAGCAGCTTAGACCACTACTTGGGTCAGCCCCAGCATTTT.

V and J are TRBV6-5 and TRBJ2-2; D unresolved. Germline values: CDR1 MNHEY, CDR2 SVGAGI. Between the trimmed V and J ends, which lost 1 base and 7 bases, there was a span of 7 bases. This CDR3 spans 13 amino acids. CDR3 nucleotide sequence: TGTGCCAGCAGTTACTTTTCAGGCGGGGAGCTGTTTTTT. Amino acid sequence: CASSYFSGGELFF.

The CDR3 bases are TGTGCCAGCAGTCTGGTGTCCCCGGGAAAACTGTTTTTT. It translates to CASSLVSPGKLFF. The chain joins TRBV28 to TRBJ1-4; D is ambiguous. V was clipped by 5 bases and J by 10 bases, with 14 bases between them. The germline gives CDR1 MDHEN, CDR2 SYDVKM. CDR3 length: 13 residues.

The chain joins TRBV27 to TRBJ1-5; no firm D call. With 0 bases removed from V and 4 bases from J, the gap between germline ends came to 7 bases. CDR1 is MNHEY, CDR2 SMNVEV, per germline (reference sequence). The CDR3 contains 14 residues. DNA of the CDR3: TGTGCCAGCAGTTTATCCAGAACAAATCAGCCCCAGCATTTT. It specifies CASSLSRTNQPQHF.

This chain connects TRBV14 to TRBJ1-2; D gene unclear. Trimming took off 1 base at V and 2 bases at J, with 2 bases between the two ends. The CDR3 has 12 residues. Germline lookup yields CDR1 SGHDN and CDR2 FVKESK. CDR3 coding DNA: TGTGCCAGCAGCCAAGGGAACTATGGCTACACCTTC. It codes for CASSQGNYGYTF.